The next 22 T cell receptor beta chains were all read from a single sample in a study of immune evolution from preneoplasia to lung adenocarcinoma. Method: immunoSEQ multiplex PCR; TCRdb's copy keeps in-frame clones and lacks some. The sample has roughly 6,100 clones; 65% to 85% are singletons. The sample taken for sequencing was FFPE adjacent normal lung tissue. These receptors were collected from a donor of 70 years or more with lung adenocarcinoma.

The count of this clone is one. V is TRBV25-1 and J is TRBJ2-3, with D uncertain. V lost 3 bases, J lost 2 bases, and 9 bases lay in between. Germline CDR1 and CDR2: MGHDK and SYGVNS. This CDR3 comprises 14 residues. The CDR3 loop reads CASSDSTFTDTQYF. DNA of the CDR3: TGTGCCAGCAGTGATTCCACCTTCACAGATACGCAGTATTTT.

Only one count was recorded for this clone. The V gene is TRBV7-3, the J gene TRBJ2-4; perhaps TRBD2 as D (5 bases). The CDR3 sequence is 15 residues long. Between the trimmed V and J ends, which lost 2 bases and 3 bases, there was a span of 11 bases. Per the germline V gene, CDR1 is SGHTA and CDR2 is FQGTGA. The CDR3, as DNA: TGTGCCAGCAGCTTAGGTTCGGGGAACAAAAACATTCAGTACTTC. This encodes CASSLGSGNKNIQYF.

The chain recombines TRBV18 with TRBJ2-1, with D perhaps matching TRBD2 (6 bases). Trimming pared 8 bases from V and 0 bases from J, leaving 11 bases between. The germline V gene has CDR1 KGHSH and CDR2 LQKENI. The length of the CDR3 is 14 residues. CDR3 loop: CASAVADSYNEQFF. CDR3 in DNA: TGTGCCAGCGCGGTAGCGGACTCCTACAATGAGCAGTTCTTC.

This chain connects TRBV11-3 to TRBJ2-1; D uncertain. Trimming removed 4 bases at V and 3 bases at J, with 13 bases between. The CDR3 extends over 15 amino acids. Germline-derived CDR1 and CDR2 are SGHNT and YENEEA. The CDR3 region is CASSWTGTNYNEQFF. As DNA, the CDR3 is TGTGCCAGCAGCTGGACCGGAACTAACTACAATGAGCAGTTCTTC.

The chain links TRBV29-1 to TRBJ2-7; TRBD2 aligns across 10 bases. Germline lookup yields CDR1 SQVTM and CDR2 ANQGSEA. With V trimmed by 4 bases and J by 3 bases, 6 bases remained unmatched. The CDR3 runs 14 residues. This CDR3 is CSVVLAGWVYEQYF. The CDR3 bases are TGCAGCGTTGTACTAGCGGGATGGGTCTACGAGCAGTACTTC.

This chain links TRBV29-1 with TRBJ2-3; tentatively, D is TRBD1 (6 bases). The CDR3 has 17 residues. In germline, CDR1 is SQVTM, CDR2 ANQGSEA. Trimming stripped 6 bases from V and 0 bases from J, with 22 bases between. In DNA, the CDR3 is TGCAGCGTCCTCGGGCAGGGGACCTCTATTAGCACAGATACGCAGTATTTT. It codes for CSVLGQGTSISTDTQYF.

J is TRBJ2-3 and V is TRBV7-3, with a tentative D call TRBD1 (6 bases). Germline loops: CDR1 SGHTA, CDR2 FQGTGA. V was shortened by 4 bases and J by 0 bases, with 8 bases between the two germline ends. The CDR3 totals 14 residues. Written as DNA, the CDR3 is TGTGCCAGCAGCTGGGGGCCTAGCACAGATACGCAGTATTTT. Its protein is CASSWGPSTDTQYF.

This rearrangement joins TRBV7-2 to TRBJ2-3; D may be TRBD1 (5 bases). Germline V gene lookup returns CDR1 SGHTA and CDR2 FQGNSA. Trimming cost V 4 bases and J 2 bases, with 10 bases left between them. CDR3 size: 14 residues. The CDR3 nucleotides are TGTGCCAGCAGCTACAGGTTAAACACAGATACGCAGTATTTT. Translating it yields CASSYRLNTDTQYF.

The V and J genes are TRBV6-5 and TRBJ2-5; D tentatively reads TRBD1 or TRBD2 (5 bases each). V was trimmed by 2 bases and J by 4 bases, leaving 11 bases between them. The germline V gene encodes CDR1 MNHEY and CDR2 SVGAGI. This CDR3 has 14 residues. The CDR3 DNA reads TGTGCCAGCAGTTACGGGTTCGGGGCAGAGACCCAGTACTTC. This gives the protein CASSYGFGAETQYF.

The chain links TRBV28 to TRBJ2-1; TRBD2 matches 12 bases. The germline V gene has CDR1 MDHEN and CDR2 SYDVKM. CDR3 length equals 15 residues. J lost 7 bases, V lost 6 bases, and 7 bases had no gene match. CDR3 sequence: CASRDGLAGFNEQFF. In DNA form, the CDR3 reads TGTGCCAGCAGGGATGGACTAGCGGGATTTAATGAGCAGTTCTTC.

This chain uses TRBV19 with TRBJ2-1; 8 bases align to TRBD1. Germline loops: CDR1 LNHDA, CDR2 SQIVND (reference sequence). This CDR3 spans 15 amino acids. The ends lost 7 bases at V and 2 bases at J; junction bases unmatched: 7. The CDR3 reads CASNSRGRTYNEQFF. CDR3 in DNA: TGTGCCAGTAATTCCAGGGGGCGGACCTACAATGAGCAGTTCTTC.

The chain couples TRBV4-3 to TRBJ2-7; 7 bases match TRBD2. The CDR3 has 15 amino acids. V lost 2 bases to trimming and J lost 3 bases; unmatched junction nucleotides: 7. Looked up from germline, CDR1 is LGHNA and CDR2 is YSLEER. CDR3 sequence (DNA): TGCGCCAGCAGCCAAACGGTGGCTAGCGGCTACGAGCAGTACTTC. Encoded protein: CASSQTVASGYEQYF.

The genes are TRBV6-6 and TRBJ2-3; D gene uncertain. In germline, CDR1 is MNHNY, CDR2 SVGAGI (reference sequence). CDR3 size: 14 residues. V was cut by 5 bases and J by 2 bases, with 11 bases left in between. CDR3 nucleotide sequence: TGTGCCAGCAGTAGGTGGTCATACACAGATACGCAGTATTTT. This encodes CASSRWSYTDTQYF.

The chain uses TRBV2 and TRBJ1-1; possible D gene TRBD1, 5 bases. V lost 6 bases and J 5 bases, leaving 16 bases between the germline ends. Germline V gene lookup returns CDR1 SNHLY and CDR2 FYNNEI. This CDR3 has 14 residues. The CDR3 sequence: CASSLLGARTEAFF. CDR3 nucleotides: TGTGCCAGCAGCCTTTTAGGGGCGAGGACTGAAGCTTTCTTT.

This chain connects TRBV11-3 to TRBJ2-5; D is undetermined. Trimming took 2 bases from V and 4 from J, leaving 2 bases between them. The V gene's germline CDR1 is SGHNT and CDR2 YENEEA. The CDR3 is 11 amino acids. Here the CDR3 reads CASSLIETQYF. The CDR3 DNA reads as TGTGCCAGCAGCTTAATAGAGACCCAGTACTTC.

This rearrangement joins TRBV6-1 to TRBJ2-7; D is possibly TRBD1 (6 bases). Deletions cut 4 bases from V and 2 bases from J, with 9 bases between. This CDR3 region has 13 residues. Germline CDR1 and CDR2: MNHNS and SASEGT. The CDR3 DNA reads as TGTGCCAGCAGTGTGAGGACAGCCTACGAGCAGTACTTC. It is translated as CASSVRTAYEQYF.

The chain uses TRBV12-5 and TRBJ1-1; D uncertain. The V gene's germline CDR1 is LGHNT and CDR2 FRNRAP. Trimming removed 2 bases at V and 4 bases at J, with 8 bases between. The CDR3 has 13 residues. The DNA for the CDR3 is TGTGCTAGTGGTTTGACGGGGTTCACTGAAGCTTTCTTT. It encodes CASGLTGFTEAFF.

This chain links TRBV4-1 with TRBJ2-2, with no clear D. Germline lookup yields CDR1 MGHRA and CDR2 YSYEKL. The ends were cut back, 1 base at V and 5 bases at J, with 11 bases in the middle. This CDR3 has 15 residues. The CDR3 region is CASSQGPQETGELFF. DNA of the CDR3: TGCGCCAGCAGCCAAGGCCCCCAAGAGACCGGGGAGCTGTTTTTT.

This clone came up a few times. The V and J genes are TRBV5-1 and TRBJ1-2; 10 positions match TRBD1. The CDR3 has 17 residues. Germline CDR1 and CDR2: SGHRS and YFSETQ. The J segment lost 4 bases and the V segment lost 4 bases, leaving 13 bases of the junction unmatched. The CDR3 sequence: CASSAGGSGTGVYGYTF. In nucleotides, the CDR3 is TGCGCCAGCAGCGCCGGAGGTAGCGGGACAGGGGTCTATGGCTACACCTTC.

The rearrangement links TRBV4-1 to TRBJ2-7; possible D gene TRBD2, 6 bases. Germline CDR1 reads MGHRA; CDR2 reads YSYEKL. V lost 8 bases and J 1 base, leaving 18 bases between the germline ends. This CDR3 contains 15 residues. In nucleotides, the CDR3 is TGCGCCAGCCGTCCCCTTGCGGGGACTTCCTACGAGCAGTACTTC. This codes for CASRPLAGTSYEQYF.

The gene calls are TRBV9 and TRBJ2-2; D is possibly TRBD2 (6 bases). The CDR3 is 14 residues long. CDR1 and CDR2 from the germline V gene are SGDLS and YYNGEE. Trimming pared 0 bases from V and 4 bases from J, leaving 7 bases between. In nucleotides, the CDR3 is TGTGCCAGCAGCGTAGGCGGGGTCACCGGGGAGCTGTTTTTT. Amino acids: CASSVGGVTGELFF.

The CDR3 here is CSVGDRRGYTF. CDR3 DNA: TGCAGCGTGGGGGACAGAAGAGGCTACACCTTC. The J gene is TRBJ1-2, the V gene TRBV29-1, with 7 nucleotides matching TRBD1. This CDR3 is built from 11 residues. V dropped 6 bases and J dropped 8; count of bases not matched to a gene: 6. Germline assignment: CDR1 SQVTM and CDR2 ANQGSEA.